This T cell receptor (beta chain) is drawn from a study of blood T cell repertoires in COVID-19 (dated by TCRdb to the early 2020s). Regarding the study in general: Samples covering the acute and convalescent phases of COVID-19 were provided by collaborators in the United States, Italy and Spain. The prospective study material was composed of cDNA or gDNA derived from T cells, B-cell-depleted T cells, or PBMCs. Subjects who had been exposed to COVID-19, were actively infected with it, or had recovered from it provided the deeply sampled blood TCRbeta repertoires that made up the dataset. The repertoires were made available in a free public database intended to serve as a resource for research on the immune response to SARS-CoV-2. The samples were drawn from the first 160 participants of the ongoing ImmuneRACE study and from roughly 1,300 subjects provided by 6 global collaborators. A de-identified subject ID, COVID-19 status, age in years and sex were almost always included in the sample metadata. Where available, HLA class I and class II types were taken from metadata supplied by the sample provider and were not determined by assay-based typing. Findings and caveats that apply to the study as a whole: Clinical and demographic metadata were provided uncurated, with the amount varying by source and participant.

Details on this clone: Its antigen has not been determined. Base qualities are not recorded, but no much larger clone differs from it by a single base.

The germline V gene encodes CDR1 SNHLY and CDR2 FYNNEI. Trimming costs V 6 bases and J 8 bases, and their ends lie 13 bases apart. Spanning cysteine to phenylalanine, the CDR3 consists of 13 amino acids. Only the CDR3 DNA stays, 39 bases, in frame from base 1. The collaborating institutions used their own protocols to collect whole blood in K2EDTA tubes. For TCRbeta analysis, collaborators shipped samples in one of three forms: frozen whole blood, isolated PBMCs, or DNA extracted from either of those sample types. The immunoSEQ Assay, a bias-controlled multiplex PCR, was used to amplify TCRbeta CDR3 regions from genomic DNA. Regarding the original processing steps: The number of nucleated cells in each sample was estimated from the amplification of reference gene primers within the assay. To quantify the absolute abundance of each unique TCRbeta CDR3 rearrangement, sequence reads were collapsed and filtered. Productive Simpson clonality was computed per sample as the square root of Simpson's diversity index over productive rearrangements. TCRdb took over this immuneACCESS table, retaining in-frame rearrangements with V and J assigned. Such tables are incomplete; in checked studies, under half of the missing clones stem from an unresolved V gene, and the remainder is unexplained. V, J and clone size reflect that table, while D and trimming were determined from the DNA. Present in this sample are tens of thousands of clones, 80% to 90% of which were seen just once. The ten biggest clones cover about 4.6% of the sample.

The chain joins TRBV2 to TRBJ1-4; a weak D assignment points to TRBD1 (6 bases agree). The sequence came from a human donor in a cohort sampled during active COVID-19. The specimen was peripheral blood. The encoded CDR3 is CASRQGTGEKLFF. The DNA sequence reads TGTGCCAGCAGGCAGGGGACCGGGGAAAAACTGTTTTTT.